This note documents a single T cell receptor (beta chain) sequence. The sample is drawn from a study of blood T cell repertoires in COVID-19. The data were produced by immunoSEQ multiplex PCR, yet TCRdb's version contains in-frame clones alone and is incomplete. The sample records about 280,000 clones, 89% being singletons. Unmatched junction bases numbered 15, after V lost 3 bases and J lost 6 bases. CDR3 length equals 17 residues. The V gene's germline CDR1 is LGHDT and CDR2 YNNKEL (reference sequence). The specimen sequenced was peripheral blood. The origin of this receptor is a woman aged 30 to 39 with COVID-19, enrolled during active disease. This sequence joins TRBV3-1 (or the pseudogene TRBV3-2) and TRBJ1-2; 8 bases fit TRBD1. CDR3 sequence reads: CASSQGQTGAVSNGYTF. CDR3 nucleotides: TGTGCCAGCAGCCAGGGACAGACAGGGGCGGTCAGTAATGGCTACACCTTC.